The text below deals with one TCR beta chain. Its antigen is not identified. This specimen comes from a study of cytomegalovirus exposure and HLA in healthy donors. Notes on the study in general: Later on, an analysis showed TCR association rates differing by HLA locus, with DRB1 the most and HLA-C the fewest.

This CDR3 region has 14 residues. Trimming removed 0 bases from V and 2 bases from J, with 8 bases in between. CDR1 and CDR2 from the germline V gene are MNHEY and SVGAGI. The PCR contained 60 Vbeta and 13 Jbeta primers. Here immunoSEQ multiplex PCR was the method, and the copy in TCRdb shows in-frame clones only, minus some. The table shows around 130,000 clones, with 65% to 80% occurring only once. The chain recombines TRBV6-5 with TRBJ2-7; no clear D gene. The receptor was derived from a human donor in good health. Sequencing input: PBMCs. CDR3 sequence: CASSYSNTAYEQYF. The CDR3 DNA follows: TGTGCCAGCAGTTACTCGAATACAGCCTACGAGCAGTACTTC.